This TCR beta chain was recovered during a study of blood T cell repertoires in COVID-19. The CDR3 sequence is 11 residues long. CDR1 and CDR2 from the germline V gene are MNHEY and SVGAGI. V shed 9 bases and J shed 6 bases, with 9 bases lying between them. Per the original methods: The authors estimated nucleated cell counts from reference gene primer amplification. Repertoires were generated with immunoSEQ multiplex PCR, while TCRdb's copy carries only in-frame clones and drops some. V, J and clone size derive from that table, while D and trimming were established from the DNA sequence. The sample contains under 150,000 clones, approximately 83% of which appear only once.

The TCR originated in a woman aged 55 to 70 with acute or convalescent COVID-19. The J gene is TRBJ2-1, the V gene TRBV6-5, with unresolved D. The sequenced material came from peripheral blood. The CDR3 DNA sequence: TGTGCCAGTCAAACTCGCAATGAGCAGTTCTTC. Its translation is CASQTRNEQFF.